These 21 T cell receptor beta chains originate from one sample sequenced in a study of T-cell reconstitution after alpha-beta-depleted transplantation in children. TCRbeta library construction was performed incorporating unique molecular identifiers. TCRdb reanalysed the PCR reads using MiXCR and keeps one entry per CDR3 protein. The sample comprises about 420,000 distinct CDR3 sequences, around 16% of which are singletons, and around 28% rests with the top ten. The input for sequencing was PBMCs, mostly from graft donor cells, taken 360 days after TCRalphabeta/CD19-depleted stem cell transplant. The receptors were gathered from a boy in the first two years of life who had a stem cell transplant for Wiskott-Aldrich syndrome, so the T cells may come from the graft donor.

The genes are TRBV12-3 or TRBV12-4 and TRBJ2-7; TRBD1 matches 8 bases. The junction had 12 bases not matched to a gene; V was cut back by 5 bases and J by 6 bases. CDR3 length: 15 residues. Here the CDR3 reads CASSPTSGTGGEQYF. CDR3 DNA sequence: TGTGCCAGCAGTCCAACCTCCGGGACAGGCGGCGAGCAGTACTTC.

The V and J genes are TRBV7-8 and TRBJ1-5, with a weak D call TRBD1 (6 bases). Trimming removed 0 bases at V and 0 bases at J, with 9 bases between. Germline V gene lookup returns CDR1 SGHVS and CDR2 FQNEAQ. The CDR3 totals 16 residues. The DNA for the CDR3 is TGTGCCAGCAGCTTAGCAGGACAGTATAGCAATCAGCCCCAGCATTTT. The encoded protein is CASSLAGQYSNQPQHF.

The chain recombines TRBV12-3 or TRBV12-4 with TRBJ2-3; D unclear. The J call may be incorrect, as the DNA end agrees better with TRBJ1-5. The CDR3 spans 13 residues. CDR3 region: CASSFPPPGAQHF. The CDR3 DNA reads as TGTGCCAGCAGTTTTCCCCCCCCGGGTGCGCAGCATTTT.

V and J are TRBV19 and TRBJ2-6; D is ambiguous. The CDR3 contains 16 residues. Trimming removed 0 bases at V and 4 bases at J, with 10 bases between. Looked up from germline, CDR1 is LNHDA and CDR2 is SQIVND (reference sequence). The CDR3 loop reads CASSIDRLVGANVLTF. Here the CDR3 DNA reads TGTGCCAGTAGTATAGACAGGTTGGTAGGGGCCAACGTCCTGACTTTC.

The CDR3 region is CAISPHRVQDETQYF. The CDR3 DNA sequence: TGTGCCATCAGTCCCCACCGGGTCCAGGACGAGACCCAGTACTTC. The J gene is TRBJ2-5, the V gene TRBV10-3; D is unclear. V lost 5 bases to trimming and J lost 5 bases, with 18 bases between them. The CDR3 runs 15 residues. Germline V CDR1 and CDR2: ENHRY, SYGVKD.

This clonotype has just a few counts. The rearrangement links TRBV20-1 to TRBJ2-2, with 7 nucleotides matching TRBD2. CDR1 is DFQATT and CDR2 is SNEGSKA in the germline V gene (reference sequence). The CDR3 contains 17 residues. Trimming cost V 2 bases and J 0 bases; bases outside gene matches: 9. The DNA of the CDR3 is TGCAGTGCTAGACCGCACCTAGCGGCCGCGAACACCGGGGAGCTGTTTTTT. Its protein product is CSARPHLAAANTGELFF.

The chain links TRBV7-2 to TRBJ2-3; unclear D gene. Per germline, CDR1 SGHTA and CDR2 FQGNSA. V shed 1 base and J shed 5 bases, with 10 bases lying between them. CDR3 length equals 14 residues. As DNA, the CDR3 is TGTGCCAGCAGCTTAGTCGGGCGACTAGATACGCAGTATTTT. Translation gives CASSLVGRLDTQYF.

This clonotype was counted a few times. This chain connects TRBV29-1 to TRBJ1-1, with D possibly TRBD1 on 5 matching bases. The CDR3 is 15 amino acids. Germline-derived CDR1 and CDR2 are SQVTM and ANQGSEA. V dropped 4 bases and J dropped 0 bases, with 15 bases sitting between them. In DNA form, the CDR3 reads TGCAGCGTTGTTAAGATGGGGGTTATGAACACTGAAGCTTTCTTT. Encoded protein: CSVVKMGVMNTEAFF.

J is TRBJ2-1 and V is TRBV6-5, with D possibly matching TRBD1 (6 bases). The CDR3 consists of 19 residues. Germline values: CDR1 MNHEY, CDR2 SVGAGI. Trimming left V 3 bases short and J 0 bases short, with 21 bases between. This CDR3 is CASSYQQGLSGRSYNEQFF. The CDR3 nucleotides are TGTGCCAGCAGTTATCAACAGGGATTATCTGGACGCTCCTACAATGAGCAGTTCTTC.

This clonotype was found a few times. The rearrangement uses TRBV29-1 and TRBJ2-3, with TRBD2 matching 7 bases. There are 14 residues in the CDR3. The junction had 10 bases not matched to a gene; V was cut back by 4 bases and J by 6 bases. Germline V gives CDR1 SQVTM, CDR2 ANQGSEA. CDR3 sequence: CSVAPTSPRDTQYF. Here the CDR3 DNA reads TGCAGCGTTGCCCCGACTAGCCCCAGGGATACGCAGTATTTT.

The chain carries TRBV20-1 and TRBJ2-4, with 9 bases identical to TRBD1. From germline, CDR1 is DFQATT and CDR2 SNEGSKA (reference sequence). V trimming: 6 bases; J trimming: 1 base; junction bases outside the gene matches: 7. The CDR3 runs 15 residues. The CDR3: CSAHRGQWAKNIQYF. Written as DNA, the CDR3 is TGCAGTGCACACAGGGGGCAGTGGGCCAAAAACATTCAGTACTTC.

The genes are TRBV27 and TRBJ2-3; the D gene could be TRBD1 or TRBD2 (5 bases each). The germline gives CDR1 MNHEY, CDR2 SMNVEV (reference sequence). The germline V and J ends were trimmed by 6 bases and 1 base, with 17 bases remaining between them. This CDR3 is built from 16 residues. The CDR3 region is CASRCWGTYCTDTQYF. The CDR3 DNA reads as TGTGCCAGCAGATGTTGGGGGACCTACTGCACAGATACGCAGTATTTT.

This clonotype came up a few times. This chain links TRBV7-2 with TRBJ1-2, with D hard to call. The V gene lost 1 base and the J gene lost 4 bases, with 4 bases spanning the gap. Germline V CDR1 and CDR2: SGHTA, FQGNSA. CDR3 length: 12 amino acids. The CDR3 DNA reads as TGTGCCAGCAGCTTAGGCCCCTATGGCTACACCTTC. Translating gives CASSLGPYGYTF.

This clonotype was seen only a few times. This chain connects TRBV12-3 or TRBV12-4 to TRBJ2-5; TRBD1 is a possible D gene (5 bases). V dropped 5 bases and J dropped 9 bases, with 19 bases sitting between them. This CDR3 has 14 amino acids. The CDR3 loop reads CASSPTVLRDAQYF. CDR3 nucleotide sequence: TGTGCCAGCAGTCCGACAGTTCTAAGAGATGCCCAGTACTTC.

CDR3 in amino acids: CATGSLETQYF. DNA of the CDR3: TGTGCCACCGGAAGCTTGGAGACCCAGTACTTC. The chain has TRBV24-1 and TRBJ2-5; D gene unclear. The germline gives CDR1 KGHDR, CDR2 SFDVKD. V was trimmed by 9 bases and J by 5 bases, leaving 9 bases between them. This CDR3 is built from 11 residues.

The chain combines TRBV7-9 with TRBJ2-1; 13 positions agree with TRBD2. V was clipped by 5 bases and J by 8 bases; unmatched bases: 6. Looked up from germline, CDR1 is SEHNR and CDR2 is FQNEAQ (reference sequence). The length of the CDR3 is 15 residues. The CDR3 is CASSLGTSGTDEQFF. The DNA of the CDR3 is TGTGCCAGCAGCCTGGGGACTAGCGGGACGGATGAGCAGTTCTTC.

In its sample, this clonotype was seen a few times. This sequence joins TRBV28 and TRBJ1-4; D call uncertain. Germline V gene lookup returns CDR1 MDHEN and CDR2 SYDVKM. Trimming removed 3 bases at V and 7 bases at J, with 15 bases between. The CDR3 consists of 15 residues. The CDR3 DNA sequence: TGTGCCAGCAGTTTGTACTCAGGTGGTTCTGAAAAACTGTTTTTT. It translates to CASSLYSGGSEKLFF.

This clonotype came up a few times. The chain links TRBV24-1 to TRBJ2-5; 8 bases align to TRBD1. V shed 8 bases and J 3 bases; nucleotides not matched to a gene: 13. Germline V CDR1 and CDR2: KGHDR, SFDVKD. The CDR3 is 16 amino acids. In DNA, the CDR3 is TGTGCCACCACCCAAGAGAAGGGACAGGCTAAAGAGACCCAGTACTTC. This sequence encodes CATTQEKGQAKETQYF.

This chain links TRBV12-3 or TRBV12-4 with TRBJ1-5; tentatively, D is TRBD1 (5 bases). V was shortened by 6 bases and J by 2 bases, with 11 bases between the two germline ends. The CDR3 loop spans 14 amino acids. DNA for the CDR3: TGTGCCAGCAGACCGACAGTGGGCAATCAGCCCCAGCATTTT. Its translation: CASRPTVGNQPQHF.

This chain uses TRBV7-2 with TRBJ2-1; D possibly corresponds to TRBD2 (5 bases). The V gene lost 6 bases and the J gene lost 5 bases, with 17 bases spanning the gap. The CDR3 totals 15 residues. The germline gives CDR1 SGHTA, CDR2 FQGNSA. The CDR3 DNA is TGTGCCAGCAGTCGGCAGTGGGGAGTCAACAATGAGCAGTTCTTC. This gives the protein CASSRQWGVNNEQFF.

The gene calls are TRBV7-8 and TRBJ2-7; D could derive from TRBD1 or TRBD2 (6 bases each). This CDR3 is 18 amino acids long. Between the trimmed V and J ends, which lost 1 base and 2 bases, there was a span of 21 bases. Germline V gene lookup returns CDR1 SGHVS and CDR2 FQNEAQ. CDR3 bases: TGTGCCAGCAGCTTAGGATCTTTGTCGGGGGCAAAACCCTACGAGCAGTACTTC. Its protein product is CASSLGSLSGAKPYEQYF.